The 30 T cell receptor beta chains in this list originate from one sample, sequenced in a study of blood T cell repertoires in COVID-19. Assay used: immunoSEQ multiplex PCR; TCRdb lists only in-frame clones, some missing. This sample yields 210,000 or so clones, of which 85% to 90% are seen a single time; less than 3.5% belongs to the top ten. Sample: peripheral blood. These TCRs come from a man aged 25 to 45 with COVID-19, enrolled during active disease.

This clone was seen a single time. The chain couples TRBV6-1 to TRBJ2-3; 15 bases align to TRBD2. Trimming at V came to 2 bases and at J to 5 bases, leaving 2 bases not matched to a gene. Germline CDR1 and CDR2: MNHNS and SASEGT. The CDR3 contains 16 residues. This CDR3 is CASSEMGLAGGDTQYF. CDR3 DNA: TGTGCCAGCAGTGAAATGGGACTAGCGGGGGGAGATACGCAGTATTTT.

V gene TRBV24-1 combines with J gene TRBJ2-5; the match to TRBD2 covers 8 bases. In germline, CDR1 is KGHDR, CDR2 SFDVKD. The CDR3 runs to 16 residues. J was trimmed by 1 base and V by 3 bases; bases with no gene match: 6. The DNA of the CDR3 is TGTGCCACCAGTGATCCCGGGAGGGCAGCCCAAGAGACCCAGTACTTC. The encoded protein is CATSDPGRAAQETQYF.

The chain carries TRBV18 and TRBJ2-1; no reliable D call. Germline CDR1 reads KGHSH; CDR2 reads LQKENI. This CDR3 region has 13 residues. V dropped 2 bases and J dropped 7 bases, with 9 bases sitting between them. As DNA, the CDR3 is TGTGCCAGCTCACCATGGGCGCCGAATGAGCAGTTCTTC. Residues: CASSPWAPNEQFF.

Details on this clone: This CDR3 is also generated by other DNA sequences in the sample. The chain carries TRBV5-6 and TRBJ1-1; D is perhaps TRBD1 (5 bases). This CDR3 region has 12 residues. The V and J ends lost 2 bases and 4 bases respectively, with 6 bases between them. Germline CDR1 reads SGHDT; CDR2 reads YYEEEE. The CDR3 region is CASSFRVTEAFF. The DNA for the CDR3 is TGTGCCAGCAGCTTCAGGGTCACTGAAGCTTTCTTT.

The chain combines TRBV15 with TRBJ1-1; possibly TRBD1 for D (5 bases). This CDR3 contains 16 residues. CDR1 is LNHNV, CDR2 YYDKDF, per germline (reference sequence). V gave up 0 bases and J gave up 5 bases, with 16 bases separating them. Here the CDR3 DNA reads TGTGCCACCAGCAGAGATCTCAGAATAGGGGTAACTGAAGCTTTCTTT. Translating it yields CATSRDLRIGVTEAFF.

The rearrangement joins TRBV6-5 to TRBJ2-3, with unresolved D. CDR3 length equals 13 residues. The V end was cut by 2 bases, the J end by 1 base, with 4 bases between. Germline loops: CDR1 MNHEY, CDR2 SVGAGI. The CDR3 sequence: CASSYQGTDTQYF. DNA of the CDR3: TGTGCCAGCAGTTACCAGGGCACAGATACGCAGTATTTT.

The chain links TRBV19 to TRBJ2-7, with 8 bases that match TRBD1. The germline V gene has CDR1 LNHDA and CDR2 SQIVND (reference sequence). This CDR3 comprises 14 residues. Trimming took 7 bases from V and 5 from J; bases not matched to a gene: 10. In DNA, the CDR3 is TGTGCCAGTACGCCGACAGGGGTGGTCGACGAGCAGTACTTC. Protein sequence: CASTPTGVVDEQYF.

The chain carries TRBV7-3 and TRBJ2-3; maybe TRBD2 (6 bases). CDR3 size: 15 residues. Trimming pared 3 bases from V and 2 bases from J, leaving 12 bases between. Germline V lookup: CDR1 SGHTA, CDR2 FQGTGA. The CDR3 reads CASSFTREATDTQYF. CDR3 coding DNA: TGTGCCAGCAGCTTCACGAGGGAGGCCACAGATACGCAGTATTTT.

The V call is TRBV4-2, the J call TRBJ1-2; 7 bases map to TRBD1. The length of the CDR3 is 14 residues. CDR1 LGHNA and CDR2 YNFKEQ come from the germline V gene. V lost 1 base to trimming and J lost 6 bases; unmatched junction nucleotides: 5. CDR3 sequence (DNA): TGTGCCAGCAGCCAAGTTACAGGGGAAGATGGCTACACCTTC. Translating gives CASSQVTGEDGYTF.

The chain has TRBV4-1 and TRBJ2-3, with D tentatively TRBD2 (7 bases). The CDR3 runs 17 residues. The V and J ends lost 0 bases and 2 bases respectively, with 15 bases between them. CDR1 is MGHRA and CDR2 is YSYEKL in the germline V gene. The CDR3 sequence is CASSQDWGGGITDTQYF. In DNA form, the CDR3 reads TGCGCCAGCAGCCAAGATTGGGGAGGGGGGATCACAGATACGCAGTATTTT.

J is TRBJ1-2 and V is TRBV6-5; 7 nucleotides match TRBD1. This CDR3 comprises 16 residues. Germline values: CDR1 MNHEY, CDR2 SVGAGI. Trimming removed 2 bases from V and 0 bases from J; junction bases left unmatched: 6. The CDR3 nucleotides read TGTGCCAGCAGTTACCGATCTCAGGGGGCTAACTATGGCTACACCTTC. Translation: CASSYRSQGANYGYTF.

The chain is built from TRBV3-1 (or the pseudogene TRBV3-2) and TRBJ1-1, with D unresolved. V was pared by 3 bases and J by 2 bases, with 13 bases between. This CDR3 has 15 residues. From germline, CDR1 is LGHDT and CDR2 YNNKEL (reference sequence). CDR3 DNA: TGTGCCAGCAGCCAGTACTCGCCGCCCAACACTGAAGCTTTCTTT. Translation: CASSQYSPPNTEAFF.

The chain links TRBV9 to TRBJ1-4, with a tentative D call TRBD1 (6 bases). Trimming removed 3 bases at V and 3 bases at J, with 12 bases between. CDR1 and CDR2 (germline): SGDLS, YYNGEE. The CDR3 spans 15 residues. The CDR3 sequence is CASSAGGVANEKLFF. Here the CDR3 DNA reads TGTGCCAGCAGCGCGGGGGGCGTCGCTAATGAAAAACTGTTTTTT.

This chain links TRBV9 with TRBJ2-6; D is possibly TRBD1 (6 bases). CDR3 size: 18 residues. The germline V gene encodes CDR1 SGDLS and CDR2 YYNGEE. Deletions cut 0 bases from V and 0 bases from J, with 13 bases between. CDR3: CASSVVGRGYSGANVLTF. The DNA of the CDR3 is TGTGCCAGCAGCGTAGTGGGCAGGGGCTACTCTGGGGCCAACGTCCTGACTTTC.

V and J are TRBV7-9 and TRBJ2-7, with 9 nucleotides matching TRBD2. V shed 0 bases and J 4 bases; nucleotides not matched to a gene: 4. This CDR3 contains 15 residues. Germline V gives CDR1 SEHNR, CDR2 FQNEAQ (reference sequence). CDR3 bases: TGTGCCAGCAGCTTAGCTAGCGGGGGCATTTACGAGCAGTACTTC. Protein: CASSLASGGIYEQYF.

CDR3 coding DNA: TGTGCCATCAGTGAGAGGGGGAATGGAGGTGATGGCTACACCTTC. This encodes CAISERGNGGDGYTF. The rearrangement uses TRBV10-3 and TRBJ1-2; perhaps TRBD1 as D (6 bases). Trimming took 2 bases from V and 6 from J, leaving 16 bases between them. The CDR3 loop spans 15 amino acids. Germline values: CDR1 ENHRY, CDR2 SYGVKD.

CDR3 sequence (DNA): TGTGCCAGCAGTTTGCGGCCCAACTATGGCTACACCTTC. This codes for CASSLRPNYGYTF. V is TRBV28 and J is TRBJ1-2, with D uncertain. CDR3 length: 13 amino acids. Trimming took off 3 bases at V and 2 bases at J, with 7 bases between the two ends. Per the germline V gene, CDR1 is MDHEN and CDR2 is SYDVKM.

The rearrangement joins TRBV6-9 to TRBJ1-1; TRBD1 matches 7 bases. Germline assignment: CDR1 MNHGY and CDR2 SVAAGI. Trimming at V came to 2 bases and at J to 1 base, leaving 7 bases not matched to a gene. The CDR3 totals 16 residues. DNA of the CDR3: TGTGCCAGCAGTTATAGGGGGCCCACCGCGAACACTGAAGCTTTCTTT. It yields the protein CASSYRGPTANTEAFF.

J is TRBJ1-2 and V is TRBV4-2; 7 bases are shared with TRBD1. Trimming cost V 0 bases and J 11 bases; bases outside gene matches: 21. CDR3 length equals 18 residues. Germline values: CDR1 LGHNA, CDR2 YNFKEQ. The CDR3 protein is CASSQERPPRTGREGYTF. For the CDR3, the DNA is TGTGCCAGCAGCCAAGAAAGGCCCCCCAGGACAGGCCGGGAGGGGTACACCTTC.

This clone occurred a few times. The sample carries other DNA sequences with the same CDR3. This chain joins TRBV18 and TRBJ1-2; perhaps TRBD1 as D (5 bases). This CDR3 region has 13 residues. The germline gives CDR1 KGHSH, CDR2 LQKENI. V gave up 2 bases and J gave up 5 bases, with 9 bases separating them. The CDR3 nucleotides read TGTGCCAGCTCACCAGGAGGGGATTATGGCTACACCTTC. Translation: CASSPGGDYGYTF.

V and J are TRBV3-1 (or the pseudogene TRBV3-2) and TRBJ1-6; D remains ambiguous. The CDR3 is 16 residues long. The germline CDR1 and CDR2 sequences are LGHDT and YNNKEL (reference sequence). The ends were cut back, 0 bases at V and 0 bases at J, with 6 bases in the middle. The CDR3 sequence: CASSQERSSYNSPLHF. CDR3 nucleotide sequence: TGTGCCAGCAGCCAAGAACGGAGCTCCTATAATTCACCCCTCCACTTT.

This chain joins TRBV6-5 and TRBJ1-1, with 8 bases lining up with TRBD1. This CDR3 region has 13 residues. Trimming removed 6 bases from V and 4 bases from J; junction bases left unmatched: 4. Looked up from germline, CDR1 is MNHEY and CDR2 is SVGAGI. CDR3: CASSLGQGTEAFF. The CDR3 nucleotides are TGTGCCAGCAGCCTAGGACAGGGCACTGAAGCTTTCTTT.

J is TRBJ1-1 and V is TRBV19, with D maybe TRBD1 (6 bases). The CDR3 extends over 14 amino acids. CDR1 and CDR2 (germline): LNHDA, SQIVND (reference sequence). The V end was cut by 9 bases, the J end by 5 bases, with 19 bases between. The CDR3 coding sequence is TGTGCCAGCCTACCCAGGGGTCGGATGACTGAAGCTTTCTTT. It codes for CASLPRGRMTEAFF.

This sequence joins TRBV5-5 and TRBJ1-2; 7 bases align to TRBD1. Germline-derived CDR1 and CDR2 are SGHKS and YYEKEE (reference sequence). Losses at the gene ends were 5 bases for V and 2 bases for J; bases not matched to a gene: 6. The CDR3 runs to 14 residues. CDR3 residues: CASRAQGSNYGYTF. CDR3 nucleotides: TGTGCCAGCAGGGCACAGGGGTCAAACTATGGCTACACCTTC.

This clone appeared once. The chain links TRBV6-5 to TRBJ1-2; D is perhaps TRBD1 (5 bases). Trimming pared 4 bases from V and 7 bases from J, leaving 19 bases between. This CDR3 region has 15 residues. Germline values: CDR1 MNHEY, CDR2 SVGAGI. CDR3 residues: CASSSRGSSHRGYTF. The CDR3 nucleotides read TGTGCCAGCAGTTCCCGGGGGTCGTCGCATCGTGGCTACACCTTC.

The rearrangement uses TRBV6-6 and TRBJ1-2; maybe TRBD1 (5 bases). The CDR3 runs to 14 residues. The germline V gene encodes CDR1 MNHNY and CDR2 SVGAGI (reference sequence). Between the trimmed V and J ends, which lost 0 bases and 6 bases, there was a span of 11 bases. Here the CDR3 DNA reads TGTGCCAGCAGTTACTCAAAGGGGTTTAATGGCTACACCTTC. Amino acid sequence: CASSYSKGFNGYTF.

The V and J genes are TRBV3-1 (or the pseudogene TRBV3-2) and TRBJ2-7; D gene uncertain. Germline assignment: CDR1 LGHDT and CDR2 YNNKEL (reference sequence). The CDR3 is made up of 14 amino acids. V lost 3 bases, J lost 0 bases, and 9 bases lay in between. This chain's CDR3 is CASSQNSGSYEQYF. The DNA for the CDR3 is TGTGCCAGCAGCCAGAACTCCGGCTCCTACGAGCAGTACTTC.

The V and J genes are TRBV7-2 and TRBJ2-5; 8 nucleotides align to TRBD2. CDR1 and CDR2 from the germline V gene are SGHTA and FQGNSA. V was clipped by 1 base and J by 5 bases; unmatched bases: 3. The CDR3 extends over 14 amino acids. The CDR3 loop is CASSLGVAGETQYF. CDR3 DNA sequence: TGTGCCAGCAGCTTAGGGGTAGCGGGGGAGACCCAGTACTTC.

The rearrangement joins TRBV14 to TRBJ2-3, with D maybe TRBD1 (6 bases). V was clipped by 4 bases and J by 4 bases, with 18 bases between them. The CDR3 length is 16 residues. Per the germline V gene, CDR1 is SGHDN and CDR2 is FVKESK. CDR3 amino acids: CASSPLDRPPADTQYF. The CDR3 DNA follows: TGTGCCAGCAGCCCTTTGGACAGACCCCCGGCAGATACGCAGTATTTT.

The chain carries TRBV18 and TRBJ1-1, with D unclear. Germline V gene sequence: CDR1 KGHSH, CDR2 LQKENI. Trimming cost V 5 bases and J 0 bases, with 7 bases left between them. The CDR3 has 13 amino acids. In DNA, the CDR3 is TGTGCCAGCTCATCCACAGTGAACACTGAAGCTTTCTTT. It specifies CASSSTVNTEAFF.